Shown below are 16 T cell receptor beta chains from a single sample sequenced in a study of OX40 agonist ivuxolimab in advanced cancers. The method was immunoSEQ multiplex PCR; TCRdb's version includes in-frame clones alone and lacks a portion of them. Here the sample spans 90,000 to 150,000 clones, around 87% being singletons. This specimen consisted of CD4+ or CD8+ T cells sorted from blood, obtained in a trial of the OX40 agonist ivuxolimab. These receptors all come from an adult with an advanced solid tumor such as melanoma, head and neck, liver or kidney cancer.

The V call is TRBV6-6, the J call TRBJ2-3; 7 positions match TRBD1. Germline assignment: CDR1 MNHNY and CDR2 SVGAGI (reference sequence). The junction had 11 bases not matched to a gene; V was cut back by 6 bases and J by 2 bases. The CDR3 has 16 amino acids. In DNA, the CDR3 is TGTGCCAGCAGACCTGCGACAGGGTGGGCCACAGATACGCAGTATTTT. Translating it yields CASRPATGWATDTQYF.

This clone was counted a few times. The DNA for the CDR3 is TGTGCCAGCAGCCAATCACAGGGTTACTATGGCTACACCTTC. This gives the protein CASSQSQGYYGYTF. This rearrangement joins TRBV11-2 to TRBJ1-2; TRBD1 might be the D (6 bases). The CDR3 sequence is 14 residues long. Trimming removed 5 bases from V and 3 bases from J, with 13 bases in between. The germline V gene has CDR1 SGHAT and CDR2 FQNNGV.

The V gene is TRBV7-2, the J gene TRBJ2-7; 10 positions match TRBD2. The germline V gene encodes CDR1 SGHTA and CDR2 FQGNSA. CDR3 length: 12 amino acids. The J segment lost 6 bases and the V segment lost 8 bases, leaving 4 bases of the junction unmatched. CDR3 in amino acids: CASGRTSGEQYF. Here the CDR3 DNA reads TGTGCCAGCGGTCGGACTAGCGGCGAGCAGTACTTC. The full variable domain, with the rest looked up from reference TRBV7-2 and TRBJ2-7, is GAGVSQSPSNKVTEKGKDVELRCDPISGHTALYWYRQSLGQGLEFLIYFQGNSAPDKSGLPSDRFSAERTGGSVSTLTIQRTQQEDSAVYLCASGRTSGEQYFGPGTRLTVT.

V usage is TRBV2 and J usage is TRBJ2-3; a possible D gene is TRBD1 (7 bases). Trimming left V 2 bases short and J 1 base short, with 10 bases between. Germline V gives CDR1 SNHLY, CDR2 FYNNEI. This CDR3 region has 15 residues. CDR3 coding DNA: TGTGCCAGCAGTGAAAGGAGGGGGCGCACAGATACGCAGTATTTT. Its protein product is CASSERRGRTDTQYF.

This CDR3 is CASRTDGSSGNTIYF. In DNA, the CDR3 is TGTGCCAGCAGAACCGACGGGAGCTCTGGAAACACCATATATTTT. V is TRBV6-5 and J is TRBJ1-3; D call uncertain. This CDR3 region has 15 residues. Trimming removed 6 bases from V and 0 bases from J, with 12 bases in between. Germline V gene data show CDR1 as MNHEY and CDR2 as SVGAGI.

The chain employs TRBV6-5 and TRBJ1-3; 8 nucleotides align to TRBD1. The V gene end was trimmed by 4 bases and the J gene end by 4 bases; junction bases not matched to a gene: 9. There are 16 residues in the CDR3. Germline CDR1 is MNHEY and CDR2 is SVGAGI. CDR3 in DNA: TGTGCCAGCAGTTTGGGACAGGCTAAGGGAGGAAACACCATATATTTT. Translation gives CASSLGQAKGGNTIYF.

This clone has only a few counts. The rearrangement joins TRBV5-6 to TRBJ2-1, with 8 bases aligning to TRBD1. The CDR3 runs 15 residues. Germline values: CDR1 SGHDT, CDR2 YYEEEE. V gave up 3 bases and J gave up 0 bases; unmatched junction bases: 2. CDR3 residues: CASSSTGGSYNEQFF. In nucleotides, the CDR3 is TGTGCCAGCAGCTCCACAGGGGGCTCCTACAATGAGCAGTTCTTC.

On this clone itself: One junction end disagrees with the germline gene, perhaps due to a read error. The rearrangement links TRBV12-5 to TRBJ1-2; possibly TRBD1 for D (5 bases). This CDR3 comprises 12 residues. Germline V CDR1 and CDR2: LGHNT, FRNRAP. This CDR3 reads CASGLTPSTVNF. Here the CDR3 DNA reads TGTGCTAGTGGTTTGACACCATCGACAGTAAACTTC.

The rearrangement joins TRBV11-2 to TRBJ1-1, with D perhaps TRBD1 (5 bases). V was shortened by 6 bases and J by 1 base, with 15 bases between the two germline ends. The CDR3 runs 15 residues. Germline CDR1 SGHAT, CDR2 FQNNGV. The CDR3 region has the DNA TGTGCCAGCAGGGTGCGTAGGGGCTGGAACACTGAAGCTTTCTTT. It encodes CASRVRRGWNTEAFF.

In nucleotides, the CDR3 is TGTGCCAGCAGTTTAGCTAGCGGGGGTGCAGATACGCAGTATTTT. It is translated as CASSLASGGADTQYF. The rearrangement uses TRBV28 and TRBJ2-3, with 10 bases fitting TRBD2. CDR1 is MDHEN and CDR2 is SYDVKM in the germline V gene. V was clipped by 2 bases and J by 4 bases; unmatched bases: 3. The CDR3 loop spans 15 amino acids.

The V call is TRBV5-8, the J call TRBJ1-6, with TRBD1 matching over 9 bases. J gave up 2 bases and V 4 bases, and 4 bases lay outside the gene matches. Per the germline V gene, CDR1 is SGHTS and CDR2 is YDEGEE. The CDR3 runs 16 residues. CDR3 DNA: TGTGCCAGCAGCCCCAGACAGGGGGCCTATAATTCACCCCTCCACTTT. Protein: CASSPRQGAYNSPLHF.

The V and J genes are TRBV10-3 and TRBJ2-5; 8 nucleotides align to TRBD1. Germline V gene lookup returns CDR1 ENHRY and CDR2 SYGVKD. The CDR3 is 14 amino acids. After removal of 0 bases from V and 4 bases from J, the junction contained 1 base not matched to a gene. The CDR3 sequence: CAISESTGGETQYF. CDR3 nucleotides: TGTGCCATCAGTGAGTCTACAGGGGGAGAGACCCAGTACTTC.

V and J are TRBV7-6 and TRBJ2-7, with TRBD1 matching over 8 bases. The trim removed 0 bases at V and 2 bases at J, leaving 3 bases unmatched. The CDR3 is 15 residues long. The V gene's germline CDR1 is SGHVS and CDR2 FNYEAQ. Here the CDR3 DNA reads TGTGCCAGCAGCTTAGCCAGGACAGGGCCCTACGAGCAGTACTTC. Residues: CASSLARTGPYEQYF.

This sequence joins TRBV5-4 and TRBJ1-6; the match to TRBD1 covers 9 bases. Per the germline V gene, CDR1 is SGHNT and CDR2 is YYREEE (reference sequence). The V and J ends lost 2 bases and 4 bases, in that order; junction bases with no gene match: 10. The CDR3 runs to 18 residues. CDR3 in DNA: TGTGCCAGCAGCTTTCCCGGGACAGGGTCTATTTATAATTCACCCCTCCACTTT. It translates to CASSFPGTGSIYNSPLHF.

This sequence joins TRBV6-6 and TRBJ2-5; D possibly uses TRBD1 or TRBD2 (5 bases each). The germline CDR1 and CDR2 sequences are MNHNY and SVGAGI (reference sequence). The CDR3 has 14 amino acids. The germline V and J ends were trimmed by 7 bases and 11 bases, with 23 bases remaining between them. CDR3 in amino acids: CASKLTAGLGEQYF. DNA of the CDR3: TGTGCCAGCAAGCTGACAGCAGGACTGGGGGAGCAGTACTTC.

This chain links TRBV7-2 with TRBJ2-3, with TRBD2 as a possible D gene (7 bases). Germline-derived CDR1 and CDR2 are SGHTA and FQGNSA. Deletions cut 2 bases from V and 6 bases from J, with 18 bases between. The CDR3 extends over 16 amino acids. The DNA for the CDR3 is TGTGCCAGCAGCTTAAAGTTCCCGGGGGGCGGCGATACGCAGTATTTT. This gives the protein CASSLKFPGGGDTQYF.